These T cell receptor beta chains were read from a single sample in a study of cytomegalovirus exposure and HLA in healthy donors. TCRdb keeps only in-frame clones here, not all; method: immunoSEQ multiplex PCR. The sample records 90,000 to 150,000 clones, over 65% being singletons. Input material: PBMCs. Receptors originate from a woman in her 50s in good health and CMV-seropositive. Each CDR3 is given with its conserved first and last residue. The D gene is left open where the match is weak. Clone size is shown for a subset of rows, as once, few, many or a class of expanded clone.

clone_size: -
j_call: TRBJ2-7
d_call: -
v_call: TRBV6-5
cdr3_nt: TGTGCCAGCAGTTACTCGCGGCAGAACTACGAGCAGTACTTC
cdr3_aa: CASSYSRQNYEQYF

clone_size: -
j_call: TRBJ1-4
d_call: -
v_call: TRBV7-9
cdr3_nt: TGTGCCAGCAGCTTACGTCAGACTAATGAAAAACTGTTTTTT
cdr3_aa: CASSLRQTNEKLFF

clone_size: -
j_call: TRBJ2-1
d_call: -
v_call: TRBV4-2
cdr3_nt: TGTGCCAGCAGCGGCCTTCAGGTCGAAAGCTCCTACAATGAGCAGTTCTTC
cdr3_aa: CASSGLQVESSYNEQFF

clone_size: -
j_call: TRBJ2-1
d_call: TRBD2
v_call: TRBV5-1
cdr3_nt: TGCGCCAGCAGCCTGACTAGCGATAGTCGGAGACCCAATGAGCAGTTCTTC
cdr3_aa: CASSLTSDSRRPNEQFF

clone_size: -
j_call: TRBJ2-1
d_call: TRBD2
v_call: TRBV5-1
cdr3_nt: TGCGCCAGCAGCTTGTTCTTTCTAGCGGGGGCACCCACTCTCTACAATGAGCAGTTCTTC
cdr3_aa: CASSLFFLAGAPTLYNEQFF

clone_size: -
j_call: TRBJ1-4
d_call: TRBD1
v_call: TRBV2
cdr3_nt: TGTGCCAGCAGAGGGACAGGGGGGGATGAAAAACTGTTTTTT
cdr3_aa: CASRGTGGDEKLFF

clone_size: -
j_call: TRBJ1-3
d_call: -
v_call: TRBV28
cdr3_nt: TGTGCCAGCATCAGGTCCGGTTCTGGAAACACCATATATTTT
cdr3_aa: CASIRSGSGNTIYF

clone_size: -
j_call: TRBJ1-1
d_call: -
v_call: TRBV7-9
cdr3_nt: TGTGCCAGCAGGGGAGGGGCCCAGAACACTGAAGCTTTCTTT
cdr3_aa: CASRGGAQNTEAFF

clone_size: -
j_call: TRBJ1-1
d_call: -
v_call: TRBV6-6
cdr3_nt: TGTGCCAGCAGTTATTCACTAGGGGGCACTGAAGCTTTCTTT
cdr3_aa: CASSYSLGGTEAFF

clone_size: -
j_call: TRBJ1-1
d_call: -
v_call: TRBV4-3
cdr3_nt: TGCGCCAGCAGCCACCTCGGGGGAGCGGTGAACACTGAAGCTTTCTTT
cdr3_aa: CASSHLGGAVNTEAFF

clone_size: few
j_call: TRBJ2-2
d_call: TRBD2
v_call: TRBV30
cdr3_nt: TGTGCCTGGAGGGGGAGGGGAACGAGCACCGGGGAGCTGTTTTTT
cdr3_aa: CAWRGRGTSTGELFF

clone_size: few
j_call: TRBJ2-3
d_call: -
v_call: TRBV15
cdr3_nt: TGTGCCACCAGCAGCCGTGGGGGGAGCATCACAGATACGCAGTATTTT
cdr3_aa: CATSSRGGSITDTQYF

clone_size: once
j_call: TRBJ1-1
d_call: -
v_call: TRBV5-6
cdr3_nt: TGTGCCAGCAGCTCACAGATTGAAGCTTTCTTT
cdr3_aa: CASSSQIEAFF

clone_size: once
j_call: TRBJ2-7
d_call: TRBD1
v_call: TRBV18
cdr3_nt: TGTGCCAGCTCACCGCCGGGACAGGGGAACTACGAGCAGTACTTC
cdr3_aa: CASSPPGQGNYEQYF

clone_size: -
j_call: TRBJ2-7
d_call: TRBD1
v_call: TRBV19
cdr3_nt: TGTGCCAGTAGTCCCCGGACAGGGGCAGTCTACGAGCAGTACTTC
cdr3_aa: CASSPRTGAVYEQYF